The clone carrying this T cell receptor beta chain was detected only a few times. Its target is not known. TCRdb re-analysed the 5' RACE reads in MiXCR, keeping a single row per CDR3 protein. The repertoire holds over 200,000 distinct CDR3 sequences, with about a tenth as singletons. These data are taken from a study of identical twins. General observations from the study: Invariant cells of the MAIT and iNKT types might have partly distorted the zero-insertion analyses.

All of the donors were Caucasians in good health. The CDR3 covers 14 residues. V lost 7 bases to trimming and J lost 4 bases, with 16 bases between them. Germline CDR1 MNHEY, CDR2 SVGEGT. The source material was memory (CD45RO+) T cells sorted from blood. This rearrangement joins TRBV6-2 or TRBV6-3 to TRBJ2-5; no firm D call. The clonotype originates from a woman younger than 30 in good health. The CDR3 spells CASITNAILETQYF. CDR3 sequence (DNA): TGTGCCAGCATAACCAACGCCATCTTAGAGACCCAGTACTTC.